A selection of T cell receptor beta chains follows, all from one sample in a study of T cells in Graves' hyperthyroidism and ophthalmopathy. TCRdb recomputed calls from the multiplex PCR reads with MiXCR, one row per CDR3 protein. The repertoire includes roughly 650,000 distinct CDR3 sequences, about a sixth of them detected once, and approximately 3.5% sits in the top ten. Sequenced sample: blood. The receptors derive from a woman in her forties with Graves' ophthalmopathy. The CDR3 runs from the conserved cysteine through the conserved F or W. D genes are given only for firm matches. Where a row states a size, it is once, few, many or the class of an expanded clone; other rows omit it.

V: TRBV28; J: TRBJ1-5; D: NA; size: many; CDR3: CASSLTRVDQPQHF; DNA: TGTGCCAGCAGTTTAACGAGGGTGGATCAGCCCCAGCATTTT
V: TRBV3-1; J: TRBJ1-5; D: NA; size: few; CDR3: CASSQGGGGNQPQHF; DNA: TGTGCCAGCAGCCAAGGGGGGGGTGGCAATCAGCCCCAGCATTTT
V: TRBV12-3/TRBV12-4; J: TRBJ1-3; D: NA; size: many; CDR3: CASSWDTSGNTIYF; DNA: TGTGCCAGCAGTTGGGACACCTCTGGAAACACCATATATTTT
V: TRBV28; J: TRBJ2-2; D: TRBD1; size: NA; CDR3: CASSGGQGRGTTGELFF; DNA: TGTGCCAGCAGTGGGGGACAGGGGCGGGGAACGACCGGGGAGCTGTTTTTT
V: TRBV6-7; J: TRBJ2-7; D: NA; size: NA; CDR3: CASSHSGLSYEQYF; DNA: TGTGCCAGCAGTCACTCTGGACTGTCCTACGAGCAGTACTTC
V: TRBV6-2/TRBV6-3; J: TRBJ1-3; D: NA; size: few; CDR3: CASSYSADSGNTIYF; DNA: TGTGCCAGCAGTTACTCCGCGGACTCTGGAAACACCATATATTTT
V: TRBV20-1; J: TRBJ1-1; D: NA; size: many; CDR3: CSARGNRVTEAFF; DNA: TGCAGTGCTAGAGGAAACAGAGTCACTGAAGCTTTCTTT
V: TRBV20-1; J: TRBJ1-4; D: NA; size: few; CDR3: CSAIGVQRRDEKLFF; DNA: TGCAGTGCTATAGGCGTACAGCGCCGGGATGAAAAACTGTTTTTT
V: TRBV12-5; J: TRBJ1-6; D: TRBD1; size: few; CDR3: CASTGRQGSYNSPLHF; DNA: TGTGCTAGTACCGGCAGACAGGGGTCCTATAATTCACCCCTCCACTTT
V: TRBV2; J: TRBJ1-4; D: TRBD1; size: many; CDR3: CASSEDRGLTNEKLFF; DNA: TGTGCCAGCAGTGAGGACAGGGGGCTGACTAATGAAAAACTGTTTTTT